This TCR beta chain was captured by sequencing in a study of T cell changes during pregnancy in multiple sclerosis. TCRdb's table, derived via immunoSEQ multiplex PCR, lists solely in-frame clones and lacks some. The sample consists of 49,000 or so clones, around 91% of them appearing once. The CDR3 length is 13 residues. Germline CDR1 and CDR2: KGHSH and LQKENI. The J segment lost 6 bases and the V segment lost 1 base, leaving 2 bases of the junction unmatched. This clone showed up just once. This chain uses TRBV18 with TRBJ1-1, with TRBD1 identical over 7 bases. Material: CD4+ T cells from peripheral blood mononuclear cells, obtained in the second trimester of pregnancy. This TCR was recovered from a female donor in good health, enrolled as a control in a pregnancy study. The CDR3 region is CASSPQGAAEAFF. CDR3 coding DNA: TGTGCCAGCTCACCACAGGGGGCCGCTGAAGCTTTCTTT.